This T cell receptor (beta chain) was identified in a study of shared clonotypes between healthy human individuals. The CDR3 consists of 16 residues. Germline V gives CDR1 LGHNA, CDR2 YSLEER. The germline V and J ends were trimmed by 1 base and 3 bases, with 13 bases remaining between them. All of the donors resided in Nashville, Tennessee, and each was a Caucasian adult. This table comes from immunoSEQ multiplex PCR, and its TCRdb copy is limited to in-frame clones, with some not included. The profile covers approximately 2,300,000 clones, with 92% appearing a single time and about 0.36% taken by the ten largest.

The sequence derives from a man between 18 and 29 years old in good health. Some clones in this sample may be carry-over from other donors' samples. The genes are TRBV4-3 and TRBJ1-5; D remains unclear. Sample: naive CD4+ T cells from PBMCs. Subset indicated: CD45RA+ positively selected. The CDR3 DNA follows: TGCGCCAGCAGCCAAGCCATTTCCCTATTCAATCAGCCCCAGCATTTT. Its translation is CASSQAISLFNQPQHF.